What follows are 15 T cell receptor beta chains derived from one specimen sequenced in a study of blood T cell repertoires in COVID-19. Sequencing was performed with immunoSEQ multiplex PCR; in TCRdb, only in-frame clones are kept and a portion is missing. The sample has about 39,000 clones; approximately 89% are singletons. The source material was peripheral blood. These TCRs come from a man aged 45-60 years with active COVID-19.

This clone has a single count. The chain recombines TRBV12-3 or TRBV12-4 with TRBJ2-5, with TRBD2 as a possible D gene (6 bases). Trimming pared 6 bases from V and 7 bases from J, leaving 9 bases between. The CDR3 has 11 residues. The CDR3 reads CASSLEGTQYF. The CDR3 bases are TGTGCCAGCAGCTTGGAGGGGACCCAGTACTTC.

This clone was picked up one time. The V and J genes are TRBV2 and TRBJ1-1, with D hard to call. Trimming removed 4 bases at V and 0 bases at J, with 12 bases between. The CDR3 length is 15 residues. Germline V gene sequence: CDR1 SNHLY, CDR2 FYNNEI. Here the CDR3 reads CASSGRSRMNTEAFF. The CDR3 nucleotides read TGTGCCAGCAGTGGGAGGTCCCGAATGAACACTGAAGCTTTCTTT.

The chain joins TRBV6-4 to TRBJ2-3; 12 bases are shared with TRBD1. The germline CDR1 and CDR2 sequences are MRHNA and SNTAGT. After removal of 0 bases from V and 7 bases from J, the junction contained 5 bases not matched to a gene. CDR3 length equals 16 residues. The CDR3 here is CASSDSPGQGANTQYF. DNA of the CDR3: TGTGCCAGCAGTGACTCGCCGGGACAGGGGGCAAATACGCAGTATTTT.

In this sample, this clone turned up once. The rearrangement uses TRBV11-2 and TRBJ1-2, with 8 bases that match TRBD1. V lost 1 base and J lost 7; bases outside the gene matches: 5. The germline V gene has CDR1 SGHAT and CDR2 FQNNGV. This CDR3 is 14 amino acids long. DNA of the CDR3: TGTGCCAGCAGCTTAGGGAACAGGGGGTCTGGCTACACCTTC. It is translated as CASSLGNRGSGYTF.

V gene TRBV6-6 combines with J gene TRBJ2-7; 11 bases fit TRBD1. V dropped 4 bases and J dropped 3; count of bases not matched to a gene: 5. The germline V gene encodes CDR1 MNHNY and CDR2 SVGAGI (reference sequence). There are 15 residues in the CDR3. CDR3 in DNA: TGTGCCAGCAGTTCCCCCGGGACAGGGGGCTACGAGCAGTACTTC. Translated: CASSSPGTGGYEQYF.

The chain has TRBV18 and TRBJ2-2, with D unclear. The CDR3 length is 13 residues. The germline gives CDR1 KGHSH, CDR2 LQKENI. With 4 bases removed from V and 6 bases from J, the gap between germline ends came to 9 bases. CDR3 in amino acids: CASSLPRAGELFF. The CDR3 DNA reads as TGTGCCAGCTCACTCCCTAGAGCCGGGGAGCTGTTTTTT.

The chain uses TRBV4-2 and TRBJ2-1, with 12 bases aligning to TRBD2. Germline loops: CDR1 LGHNA, CDR2 YNFKEQ. With 3 bases clipped from V and 4 bases from J, the junction kept 4 bases outside the gene matches. This CDR3 comprises 16 residues. The CDR3 coding sequence is TGTGCCAGCAGCCAGACCCTAGCGGGAGGGTACAATGAGCAGTTCTTC. This encodes CASSQTLAGGYNEQFF.

The chain combines TRBV6-2 or TRBV6-3 with TRBJ1-2, with 8 bases lining up with TRBD1. Germline V gene sequence: CDR1 MNHEY, CDR2 SVGEGT. The CDR3 is 14 amino acids. The J segment lost 6 bases and the V segment lost 4 bases, leaving 7 bases of the junction unmatched. CDR3 nucleotide sequence: TGTGCCAGCAGTTCCCCGGACAGGGCTGATGGCTACACCTTC. Its translation is CASSSPDRADGYTF.

The J gene is TRBJ2-5, the V gene TRBV9; tentatively, D is TRBD2 (6 bases). The germline V gene has CDR1 SGDLS and CDR2 YYNGEE. The V end was cut by 0 bases, the J end by 3 bases, with 15 bases between. This CDR3 region has 16 residues. Written as DNA, the CDR3 is TGTGCCAGCAGCGTAGGTCCGGGGCGCGGGGAAGAGACCCAGTACTTC. Translated: CASSVGPGRGEETQYF.

The chain carries TRBV11-1 and TRBJ2-1, with 9 positions matching TRBD1. With 5 bases clipped from V and 12 bases from J, the junction kept 11 bases outside the gene matches. Looked up from germline, CDR1 is SGHAT and CDR2 is FQDESV (reference sequence). CDR3 length: 14 amino acids. The CDR3: CASSHPGQGWGQFF. CDR3 in DNA: TGTGCCAGCAGCCATCCGGGACAGGGATGGGGGCAGTTCTTC.

The chain employs TRBV3-1 (or the pseudogene TRBV3-2) and TRBJ1-2, with D unresolved. V gave up 5 bases and J gave up 5 bases, with 18 bases separating them. The CDR3 loop spans 15 amino acids. CDR1 is LGHDT and CDR2 is YNNKEL in the germline V gene (reference sequence). The CDR3 protein is CASSKRLNPIYGYTF. CDR3 DNA: TGTGCCAGCAGCAAACGACTGAATCCGATATATGGCTACACCTTC.

This sequence joins TRBV6-1 and TRBJ1-2, with 8 bases identical to TRBD1. This CDR3 contains 14 residues. J lost 8 bases, V lost 2 bases, and 7 bases had no gene match. Germline loops: CDR1 MNHNS, CDR2 SASEGT. The CDR3 protein is CASSEPTGAIGYTF. Written as DNA, the CDR3 is TGTGCCAGCAGTGAACCGACAGGGGCTATCGGCTACACCTTC.

This clone came up once. The chain joins TRBV6-4 to TRBJ2-4, with 10 positions matching TRBD1. This CDR3 has 14 residues. Germline values: CDR1 MRHNA, CDR2 SNTAGT. Trimming at V came to 5 bases and at J to 10 bases, leaving 8 bases not matched to a gene. In DNA form, the CDR3 reads TGTGCCAGCAGTCCGGGACAGGGGATCGGGATTCAGTACTTC. It translates to CASSPGQGIGIQYF.

CDR3 DNA: TGTGCCAGCAGTTTGGCAGGGTACTATGGCTACACCTTC. Translation gives CASSLAGYYGYTF. The rearrangement links TRBV27 to TRBJ1-2; the D gene is possibly TRBD1 (5 bases). Deletions cut 3 bases from V and 3 bases from J, with 8 bases between. The CDR3 length is 13 residues. From germline, CDR1 is MNHEY and CDR2 SMNVEV (reference sequence).

The chain employs TRBV7-2 and TRBJ1-1; 9 nucleotides agree with TRBD1. The germline CDR1 and CDR2 sequences are SGHTA and FQGNSA. Trimming took 1 base from V and 7 from J; bases not matched to a gene: 4. The CDR3 spans 14 residues. In DNA form, the CDR3 reads TGTGCCAGCAGCTTAGAAAGGACAGGGGTTGAAGCTTTCTTT. This translates into CASSLERTGVEAFF.